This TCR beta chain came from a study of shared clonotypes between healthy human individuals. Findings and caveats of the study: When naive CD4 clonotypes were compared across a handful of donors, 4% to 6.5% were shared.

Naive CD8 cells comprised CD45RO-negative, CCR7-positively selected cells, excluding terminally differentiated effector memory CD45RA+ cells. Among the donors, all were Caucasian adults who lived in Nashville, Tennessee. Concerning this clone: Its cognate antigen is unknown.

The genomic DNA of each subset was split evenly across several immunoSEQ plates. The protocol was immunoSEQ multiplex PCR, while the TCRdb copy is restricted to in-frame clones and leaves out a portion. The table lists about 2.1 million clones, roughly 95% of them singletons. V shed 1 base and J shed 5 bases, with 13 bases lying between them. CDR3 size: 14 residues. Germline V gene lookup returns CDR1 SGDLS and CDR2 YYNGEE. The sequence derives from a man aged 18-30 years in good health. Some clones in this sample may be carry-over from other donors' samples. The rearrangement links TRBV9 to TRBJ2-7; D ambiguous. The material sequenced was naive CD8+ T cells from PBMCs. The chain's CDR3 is CASSVSGSIDEQYF. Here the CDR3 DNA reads TGTGCCAGCAGCGTATCCGGCAGTATTGACGAGCAGTACTTC. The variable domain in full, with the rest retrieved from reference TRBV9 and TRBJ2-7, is DSGVTQTPKHLITATGQRVTLRCSPRSGDLSVYWYQQSLDQGLQFLIQYYNGEERAKGNILERFSAQQFPDLHSELNLSSLELGDSALYFCASSVSGSIDEQYFGPGTRLTVT.